These 30 T cell receptor beta chains originate from one sample sequenced in a study of CD8 T cells in ankylosing spondylitis. TCRdb processed the 5' RACE reads anew with MiXCR; each CDR3 protein has one entry. The sample yields 40,000 to 50,000 distinct CDR3 sequences, under 4.5% seen once. Source material: blood, either unsorted or a sorted T cell fraction (not recorded which). The receptor source for this set is a female donor with ankylosing spondylitis or in good health (not recorded which).

The sample holds many counts of this clonotype. The chain employs TRBV9 and TRBJ1-2; D unresolved. The CDR3 has 14 residues. Germline CDR1 reads SGDLS; CDR2 reads YYNGEE. Trimming took off 5 bases at V and 0 bases at J, with 11 bases between the two ends. CDR3 sequence (DNA): TGTGCCAGCAGTTACTCGGAGGCTAACTATGGCTACACCTTC. Its protein is CASSYSEANYGYTF.

This clonotype has just one count. A clone one base away is much larger, so this may be a read error. V and J are TRBV9 and TRBJ1-3; no reliable D call. Germline V gene lookup returns CDR1 SGDLS and CDR2 YYNGEE. Trimming removed 4 bases from V and 4 bases from J, with 9 bases in between. The CDR3 has 13 residues. The CDR3 sequence is CASSSSTGNTIYF. As DNA, the CDR3 is TGTGCCAGCAGCTCATCGACCGGAAACACCATATATTTT. The full variable domain, in which reference TRBV9 and TRBJ1-3 provide the parts outside the CDR3, is DSGVTQTPKHLITATGQRVTLRCSPRSGDLSVYWYQQSLDQGLQFLIQYYNGEERAKGNILERFSAQQFPDLHSELNLSSLELGDSALYFCASSSSTGNTIYFGEGSWLTVV.

This clonotype was picked up many times. The chain carries TRBV9 and TRBJ1-1, with D perhaps TRBD1 (6 bases). Germline lookup yields CDR1 SGDLS and CDR2 YYNGEE. V was shortened by 0 bases and J by 1 base, with 13 bases between the two germline ends. CDR3 size: 16 residues. Written as DNA, the CDR3 is TGTGCCAGCAGCGTAGATCCGGGGGGACAGAACACTGAAGCTTTCTTT. Amino acids: CASSVDPGGQNTEAFF. Combining the CDR3 with reference TRBV9 and TRBJ1-1 gives the whole variable domain DSGVTQTPKHLITATGQRVTLRCSPRSGDLSVYWYQQSLDQGLQFLIQYYNGEERAKGNILERFSAQQFPDLHSELNLSSLELGDSALYFCASSVDPGGQNTEAFFGQGTRLTVV.

This clonotype was seen many times. V is TRBV9 and J is TRBJ2-2; possible D gene TRBD2, 6 bases. Germline-derived CDR1 and CDR2 are SGDLS and YYNGEE. V was shortened by 4 bases and J by 4 bases, with 14 bases between the two germline ends. This CDR3 has 15 amino acids. The CDR3 loop is CASSLSGGSTGELFF. The CDR3 nucleotides are TGTGCCAGCAGCCTTAGTGGAGGGAGCACCGGGGAGCTGTTTTTT. The whole variable domain, filled in from reference TRBV9 and TRBJ2-2, reads DSGVTQTPKHLITATGQRVTLRCSPRSGDLSVYWYQQSLDQGLQFLIQYYNGEERAKGNILERFSAQQFPDLHSELNLSSLELGDSALYFCASSLSGGSTGELFFGEGSRLTVL.

This clonotype was observed many times. The CDR3 nucleotides read TGTGCCAGCAGCGTAGGACAGATCACAGATACGCAGTATTTT. It yields the protein CASSVGQITDTQYF. This rearrangement joins TRBV9 to TRBJ2-3; weak D call: TRBD1 (5 bases). The ends were cut back, 0 bases at V and 2 bases at J, with 7 bases in the middle. The CDR3 runs to 14 residues. CDR1 and CDR2 from the germline V gene are SGDLS and YYNGEE.

This clonotype was counted ten times or more. J is TRBJ2-7 and V is TRBV9; unclear D gene. V was trimmed by 0 bases and J by 1 base, leaving 5 bases between them. From germline, CDR1 is SGDLS and CDR2 YYNGEE. This CDR3 has 13 amino acids. This CDR3 reads CASSVAESYEQYF. The CDR3 DNA reads TGTGCCAGCAGCGTAGCGGAGTCCTACGAGCAGTACTTC.

Many counts were recorded for this clonotype. The rearrangement uses TRBV9 and TRBJ2-3, with D unclear. This CDR3 is 13 amino acids long. Trimming shortened V by 4 bases and J by 0 bases, and 6 bases separated the two germline ends. Per the germline V gene, CDR1 is SGDLS and CDR2 is YYNGEE. The CDR3 nucleotides read TGTGCCAGCAGCCGCACTAGCACAGATACGCAGTATTTT. Translated, it gives CASSRTSTDTQYF.

The table lists this clonotype with many counts. This CDR3 reads CASSSDRGAPYNEQFF. The DNA for the CDR3 is TGTGCCAGCAGCTCCGATAGGGGCGCCCCCTACAATGAGCAGTTCTTC. The rearrangement links TRBV9 to TRBJ2-1; perhaps TRBD1 as D (5 bases). The germline V gene has CDR1 SGDLS and CDR2 YYNGEE. The CDR3 is made up of 16 amino acids. The germline V and J ends were trimmed by 4 bases and 2 bases, with 16 bases remaining between them.

By its share, this clonotype is medium-sized. V and J are TRBV9 and TRBJ1-1, with a weak D call TRBD1 (5 bases). Germline CDR1 SGDLS, CDR2 YYNGEE. V lost 3 bases and J lost 1, with 16 bases in between. This CDR3 has 16 amino acids. For the CDR3, the DNA is TGTGCCAGCAGCGGTCCAAGGGTGGGGACGAACACTGAAGCTTTCTTT. Residues: CASSGPRVGTNTEAFF.

This clonotype was seen at least ten times. The chain has TRBV9 and TRBJ2-2, with 10 bases matching TRBD2. The V segment lost 2 bases and the J segment 3 bases; nucleotides outside the gene matches: 4. The CDR3 covers 16 residues. Germline-derived CDR1 and CDR2 are SGDLS and YYNGEE. CDR3 region: CASSVGSGGYTGELFF. The CDR3, as DNA: TGTGCCAGCAGCGTCGGTAGCGGGGGGTACACCGGGGAGCTGTTTTTT.

This clonotype was seen many times. The chain has TRBV9 and TRBJ1-6; D remains unclear. V was cut by 0 bases and J by 6 bases, with 7 bases left in between. The CDR3 is 14 amino acids. Germline V gene data show CDR1 as SGDLS and CDR2 as YYNGEE. DNA of the CDR3: TGTGCCAGCAGCGTAGGCGACGTTAATTCACCCCTCCACTTT. Encoded protein: CASSVGDVNSPLHF.

This clonotype was seen at least ten times. J is TRBJ1-4 and V is TRBV9, with 9 bases fitting TRBD1. Germline CDR1 and CDR2: SGDLS and YYNGEE. The trim removed 0 bases at V and 8 bases at J, leaving 8 bases unmatched. The CDR3 sequence is 16 residues long. CDR3 protein: CASSVDEGQGREKLFF. CDR3 in DNA: TGTGCCAGCAGCGTAGACGAGGGACAGGGACGGGAAAAACTGTTTTTT.

This clonotype has at least ten counts. The CDR3: CASSLRIDTEAFF. The CDR3 DNA reads as TGTGCCAGCAGCCTGAGAATCGACACTGAAGCTTTCTTT. V gene TRBV9 combines with J gene TRBJ1-1; D is undetermined. Germline V gene data show CDR1 as SGDLS and CDR2 as YYNGEE. The CDR3 loop spans 13 amino acids. V lost 4 bases to trimming and J lost 3 bases, with 10 bases between them.

This clonotype appeared many times. The chain carries TRBV9 and TRBJ2-1, with 13 bases lining up with TRBD2. The CDR3 covers 18 residues. Losses at the gene ends were 4 bases for V and 2 bases for J; bases not matched to a gene: 9. CDR1 and CDR2 (germline): SGDLS, YYNGEE. The CDR3 region has the DNA TGTGCCAGCAGCTACAGACTAGCGGGGGGCCTCCCCTACAATGAGCAGTTCTTC. This sequence encodes CASSYRLAGGLPYNEQFF.

Many counts were recorded for this clonotype. This rearrangement joins TRBV9 to TRBJ2-2; a weak D match, TRBD2 (7 bases). The germline V gene has CDR1 SGDLS and CDR2 YYNGEE. This CDR3 contains 16 residues. Trimming removed 5 bases at V and 4 bases at J, with 18 bases between. The CDR3 loop reads CASRGGGGPVTGELFF. The CDR3 bases are TGTGCCAGCAGAGGTGGGGGGGGGCCGGTCACCGGGGAGCTGTTTTTT.

This clonotype was observed many times. The gene calls are TRBV9 and TRBJ2-2, with 9 bases aligning to TRBD2. V was clipped by 4 bases and J by 1 base; unmatched bases: 5. In germline, CDR1 is SGDLS, CDR2 YYNGEE. The CDR3 runs to 16 residues. As DNA, the CDR3 is TGTGCCAGCAGCATGGGACTAGCAGAGAACACCGGGGAGCTGTTTTTT. Residues: CASSMGLAENTGELFF.

Many counts were recorded for this clonotype. V and J are TRBV9 and TRBJ2-3, with unresolved D. Trimming left V 4 bases short and J 3 bases short, with 9 bases between. The germline V gene encodes CDR1 SGDLS and CDR2 YYNGEE. The CDR3 covers 13 residues. The CDR3 DNA sequence: TGTGCCAGCAGCCCAAGGTGGACAGATACGCAGTATTTT. It encodes CASSPRWTDTQYF.

This clonotype was found many times. The rearrangement links TRBV9 to TRBJ1-4; TRBD1 matches at 8 bases. The CDR3 extends over 14 amino acids. V was clipped by 3 bases and J by 8 bases; unmatched bases: 6. Germline V gene sequence: CDR1 SGDLS, CDR2 YYNGEE. The CDR3 is CASSDSQGAEKLFF. CDR3 nucleotide sequence: TGTGCCAGCAGCGACTCCCAGGGGGCCGAAAAACTGTTTTTT.

This clonotype was observed at least ten times. The chain carries TRBV9 and TRBJ1-1; D might be TRBD1 (6 bases). CDR3 length: 14 residues. The germline gives CDR1 SGDLS, CDR2 YYNGEE. V lost 0 bases to trimming and J lost 4 bases, with 10 bases between them. The CDR3: CASSVATGFTEAFF. In DNA form, the CDR3 reads TGTGCCAGCAGCGTAGCTACAGGGTTCACTGAAGCTTTCTTT.

This clonotype came up many times. J is TRBJ1-5 and V is TRBV9, with D unresolved. This CDR3 comprises 14 residues. V lost 0 bases, J lost 7 bases, and 11 bases lay in between. The germline gives CDR1 SGDLS, CDR2 YYNGEE. The CDR3 DNA reads as TGTGCCAGCAGCGTAGTGGCGGACGGGCAGCCCCAGCATTTT. Translated: CASSVVADGQPQHF.

The chain links TRBV9 to TRBJ2-2; no firm D call. This CDR3 contains 15 residues. The germline V gene has CDR1 SGDLS and CDR2 YYNGEE. V lost 0 bases and J lost 4, with 10 bases in between. The CDR3 DNA reads as TGTGCCAGCAGCGTAGGAAGTGCGGCCACCGGGGAGCTGTTTTTT. Residues: CASSVGSAATGELFF.

This clonotype was counted ten times or more. The gene calls are TRBV9 and TRBJ2-5; D gene unclear. This CDR3 region has 12 residues. Trimming removed 1 base at V and 4 bases at J, with 5 bases between. Looked up from germline, CDR1 is SGDLS and CDR2 is YYNGEE. The CDR3 protein is CASSVTGETQYF. In DNA, the CDR3 is TGTGCCAGCAGCGTAACCGGAGAGACCCAGTACTTC.

The V gene is TRBV9, the J gene TRBJ2-3, with a tentative D call TRBD1 (6 bases). This CDR3 is 14 amino acids long. The V gene lost 0 bases and the J gene lost 8 bases, with 13 bases spanning the gap. Germline assignment: CDR1 SGDLS and CDR2 YYNGEE. The CDR3: CASSVEGEGGTQYF. The CDR3 DNA reads as TGTGCCAGCAGCGTAGAGGGGGAAGGGGGTACGCAGTATTTT.

This clonotype was seen repeatedly, ten times or more. The chain employs TRBV9 and TRBJ2-3, with 8 bases matching TRBD1. Trimming removed 3 bases from V and 3 bases from J; junction bases left unmatched: 9. Looked up from germline, CDR1 is SGDLS and CDR2 is YYNGEE. The CDR3 is made up of 16 amino acids. CDR3 protein: CASSALAGGLTDTQYF. Here the CDR3 DNA reads TGTGCCAGCAGCGCCTTGGCAGGGGGCCTGACAGATACGCAGTATTTT. Full variable domain (outside the CDR3, taken from reference TRBV9 and TRBJ2-3): DSGVTQTPKHLITATGQRVTLRCSPRSGDLSVYWYQQSLDQGLQFLIQYYNGEERAKGNILERFSAQQFPDLHSELNLSSLELGDSALYFCASSALAGGLTDTQYFGPGTRLTVL.

This clonotype has at least ten counts. The chain combines TRBV9 with TRBJ2-3; 8 bases agree with TRBD2. The CDR3 runs 14 residues. Germline V gives CDR1 SGDLS, CDR2 YYNGEE. The V and J ends lost 6 bases and 2 bases, in that order; junction bases with no gene match: 5. The chain's CDR3 is CASTGLAYTDTQYF. CDR3 nucleotide sequence: TGTGCCAGCACTGGACTAGCTTACACAGATACGCAGTATTTT.

In this sample, this clonotype turned up many times. The chain recombines TRBV12-3 or TRBV12-4 with TRBJ1-6; 9 bases align to TRBD1. The length of the CDR3 is 15 residues. V was pared by 6 bases and J by 7 bases, with 7 bases of the junction left unmatched. CDR3 DNA: TGTGCCAGCAGCCCCACAGGGGGCATAAATTCACCCCTCCACTTT. It translates to CASSPTGGINSPLHF.

At least ten counts were recorded for this clonotype. The rearrangement links TRBV9 to TRBJ2-3; 8 bases are shared with TRBD1. V trimming: 1 base; J trimming: 6 bases; junction bases outside the gene matches: 1. This CDR3 contains 13 residues. In germline, CDR1 is SGDLS, CDR2 YYNGEE. In DNA form, the CDR3 reads TGTGCCAGCAGCGTACAGGGGGCGGATACGCAGTATTTT. It codes for CASSVQGADTQYF.

This clonotype is medium-sized (0.01 to 0.1%) in the sample. This chain uses TRBV9 with TRBJ2-3; possible D gene TRBD1, 6 bases. With 3 bases removed from V and 4 bases from J, the gap between germline ends came to 12 bases. Germline V gives CDR1 SGDLS, CDR2 YYNGEE. The CDR3 consists of 14 residues. CDR3 in DNA: TGTGCCAGCAGCGAGACAGGAGCGGCAGATACGCAGTATTTT. Translation gives CASSETGAADTQYF.

This clonotype was counted many times. This sequence joins TRBV9 and TRBJ2-7, with TRBD1 as a possible D gene (7 bases). The CDR3 extends over 14 amino acids. The V end was cut by 3 bases, the J end by 3 bases, with 13 bases between. From germline, CDR1 is SGDLS and CDR2 YYNGEE. The chain's CDR3 is CASSADQGGYEQYF. In DNA, the CDR3 is TGTGCCAGCAGCGCCGATCAGGGGGGCTACGAGCAGTACTTC.

This clonotype showed up many times. The gene calls are TRBV9 and TRBJ1-1; a weak D match, TRBD1 (5 bases). Germline values: CDR1 SGDLS, CDR2 YYNGEE. V was shortened by 0 bases and J by 1 base, with 7 bases between the two germline ends. This CDR3 spans 14 amino acids. Here the CDR3 reads CASSVDGQNTEAFF. The CDR3 DNA is TGTGCCAGCAGCGTAGACGGACAGAACACTGAAGCTTTCTTT.